Listed here are 31 T cell receptor beta chains from one sample, sequenced in a study of T cell responses to AZD1222 COVID-19 vaccine. Method: immunoSEQ multiplex PCR; TCRdb's copy keeps in-frame clones and lacks some. The sample lists about 180,000 clones; roughly 88% were seen once. Sequencing was performed on peripheral blood, taken 28 days after the second AZD1222 dose. The receptors were sampled from an adult who received the AZD1222 COVID-19 vaccine.

The chain recombines TRBV18 with TRBJ1-5; D uncertain. Trimming left V 6 bases short and J 1 base short, with 10 bases between. Germline V gene sequence: CDR1 KGHSH, CDR2 LQKENI. The CDR3 extends over 14 amino acids. CDR3: CASSIERSNQPQHF. CDR3 coding DNA: TGTGCCAGCTCGATTGAACGGAGCAATCAGCCCCAGCATTTT.

The chain combines TRBV6-1 with TRBJ1-3; TRBD1 might be the D (5 bases). This CDR3 comprises 15 residues. The V end lost 0 bases, the J end lost 6 bases, and 12 bases lay between the germline ends. Germline V CDR1 and CDR2: MNHNS, SASEGT. CDR3 in DNA: TGTGCCAGCAGTGAAGCAGCAGGGAGGGAAAACACCATATATTTT. As protein: CASSEAAGRENTIYF.

The V call is TRBV6-5, the J call TRBJ1-2, with TRBD1 identical over 8 bases. Trimming cost V 6 bases and J 5 bases; bases outside gene matches: 5. The CDR3 contains 13 residues. The germline V gene has CDR1 MNHEY and CDR2 SVGAGI. This CDR3 is CASRPTGGYGYTF. CDR3 nucleotide sequence: TGTGCCAGCAGACCAACAGGGGGGTATGGCTACACCTTC.

This clone was seen only once. The chain recombines TRBV6-1 with TRBJ1-5, with D unclear. Trimming stripped 1 base from V and 0 bases from J, with 7 bases between. The CDR3 length is 15 residues. Germline loops: CDR1 MNHNS, CDR2 SASEGT. CDR3 loop: CASSEGMYSNQPQHF. DNA for the CDR3: TGTGCCAGCAGTGAAGGAATGTATAGCAATCAGCCCCAGCATTTT.

The gene calls are TRBV5-6 and TRBJ2-7; 8 nucleotides align to TRBD1. Germline values: CDR1 SGHDT, CDR2 YYEEEE. The V segment lost 5 bases and the J segment 6 bases; nucleotides outside the gene matches: 7. This CDR3 is 13 amino acids long. The CDR3 is CASSLQGTGEQYF. The CDR3 nucleotides are TGTGCCAGCAGTTTACAGGGGACAGGCGAGCAGTACTTC.

V gene TRBV29-1 combines with J gene TRBJ1-2, with D possibly matching TRBD1 (5 bases). The germline V gene has CDR1 SQVTM and CDR2 ANQGSEA. V was pared by 3 bases and J by 8 bases, with 10 bases between. The CDR3 length is 11 residues. Here the CDR3 reads CSVDSGDGYTF. The CDR3 DNA follows: TGCAGCGTTGATTCTGGGGACGGCTACACCTTC.

A few counts support this clone. This chain connects TRBV6-1 to TRBJ1-6; perhaps TRBD1 as D (6 bases). Trimming pared 2 bases from V and 7 bases from J, leaving 12 bases between. Germline CDR1 and CDR2: MNHNS and SASEGT. The CDR3 has 15 residues. Here the CDR3 reads CASSETQGSNSPLHF. DNA for the CDR3: TGTGCCAGCAGTGAAACACAGGGCTCGAATTCACCCCTCCACTTT.

To note about this clone: One end of the junction does not line up with germline, which may come from a read error. This chain connects TRBV7-8 to TRBJ2-7; the D gene is possibly TRBD2 (6 bases). CDR3 length equals 17 residues. Germline-derived CDR1 and CDR2 are SGHVS and FQNEAQ. The CDR3 coding sequence is TGTGCTAGCAGCTTATCAGGGACTTCCAGGAGCTCCTACGAGCAGTACTTC. Translating gives CASSLSGTSRSSYEQYF.

The chain is built from TRBV5-1 and TRBJ2-7, with 7 bases matching TRBD1. Germline CDR1 is SGHRS and CDR2 is YFSETQ. The CDR3 spans 14 residues. Unmatched junction bases numbered 6, after V lost 4 bases and J lost 2 bases. CDR3 nucleotides: TGCGCCAGCAGCATGACCGGGACAGCCTACGAGCAGTACTTC. Encoded protein: CASSMTGTAYEQYF.

The gene calls are TRBV30 and TRBJ1-5; the D gene is possibly TRBD1 (5 bases). Germline CDR1 and CDR2: GTSNPN and SVGIG (reference sequence). CDR3 length: 13 amino acids. The germline V and J ends were trimmed by 4 bases and 2 bases, with 9 bases remaining between them. Here the CDR3 DNA reads TGTGCCTGGACCCGGGACGGCAATCAGCCCCAGCATTTT. This encodes CAWTRDGNQPQHF.

This chain uses TRBV6-5 with TRBJ2-6; D is unclear. Deletions cut 5 bases from V and 2 bases from J, with 10 bases between. The CDR3 is 15 residues long. CDR1 and CDR2 from the germline V gene are MNHEY and SVGAGI. The CDR3, as DNA: TGTGCCAGCAGTCTCGGTGACCCTGGGGCCAACGTCCTGACTTTC. Amino acid sequence: CASSLGDPGANVLTF.

This clone showed up just once. The gene calls are TRBV7-2 and TRBJ1-4; D gene uncertain. Trimming stripped 1 base from V and 9 bases from J, with 18 bases between. CDR3 size: 16 residues. CDR1 and CDR2 from the germline V gene are SGHTA and FQGNSA. The DNA for the CDR3 is TGTGCCAGCAGCTTAGTTTCGGGGATAGGTCCACAAAAACTGTTTTTT. It specifies CASSLVSGIGPQKLFF.

CDR3: CASTPESGRLAKNIQYF. The DNA for the CDR3 is TGTGCCAGTACCCCAGAATCGGGCAGACTAGCCAAAAACATTCAGTACTTC. V is TRBV19 and J is TRBJ2-4; no reliable D call. Germline loops: CDR1 LNHDA, CDR2 SQIVND (reference sequence). The V and J ends lost 7 bases and 0 bases respectively, with 19 bases between them. The CDR3 runs 17 residues.

J is TRBJ2-5 and V is TRBV10-3, with TRBD2 identical over 10 bases. CDR1 and CDR2 from the germline V gene are ENHRY and SYGVKD. This CDR3 region has 15 residues. After removal of 8 bases from V and 1 base from J, the junction contained 7 bases not matched to a gene. The chain's CDR3 is CAIGSLAGTQETQYF. DNA of the CDR3: TGTGCCATCGGGTCACTAGCGGGGACCCAAGAGACCCAGTACTTC.

This chain connects TRBV30 to TRBJ1-2; 7 bases fit TRBD1. The ends lost 5 bases at V and 5 bases at J; junction bases unmatched: 5. Germline V CDR1 and CDR2: GTSNPN, SVGIG (reference sequence). The CDR3 has 12 residues. The CDR3 DNA reads TGTGCCTGGGAGACAGGGACTTATGGCTACACCTTC. Translating gives CAWETGTYGYTF.

The CDR3 is CASSLGEGGTEAFF. The CDR3 nucleotides are TGTGCCAGCTCACTTGGAGAGGGGGGCACTGAAGCTTTCTTT. This sequence joins TRBV18 and TRBJ1-1, with D possibly matching TRBD1 (6 bases). There are 14 residues in the CDR3. V lost 4 bases and J 4 bases, leaving 13 bases between the germline ends. CDR1 is KGHSH, CDR2 LQKENI, per germline.

This rearrangement joins TRBV27 to TRBJ2-1; D may be TRBD1 or TRBD2 (5 bases each). This CDR3 region has 15 residues. CDR1 and CDR2 (germline): MNHEY, SMNVEV (reference sequence). The V and J ends lost 3 bases and 6 bases respectively, with 15 bases between them. The CDR3 DNA follows: TGTGCCAGCAGTTTCATCCCCTTGAGGGGCAATGAGCAGTTCTTC. It encodes CASSFIPLRGNEQFF.

The genes are TRBV19 and TRBJ2-7; D tentatively fits TRBD1 or TRBD2 (6 bases each). In germline, CDR1 is LNHDA, CDR2 SQIVND (reference sequence). The CDR3 spans 15 residues. The V and J ends lost 3 bases and 4 bases respectively, with 16 bases between them. In DNA, the CDR3 is TGTGCCAGTAGTATTCGGGGGCGCGAGGGGTACGAGCAGTACTTC. Its protein product is CASSIRGREGYEQYF.

This chain uses TRBV30 with TRBJ1-3; D not certain. The CDR3 contains 15 residues. Germline V lookup: CDR1 GTSNPN, CDR2 SVGIG (reference sequence). Deletions cut 1 base from V and 1 base from J, with 11 bases between. The CDR3 DNA reads TGTGCCTGGAGTGCATCTCTGTCTTCTGGAAACACCATATATTTT. This translates into CAWSASLSSGNTIYF.

The chain links TRBV19 to TRBJ2-3; D is perhaps TRBD2 (6 bases). The V end lost 10 bases, the J end lost 3 bases, and 11 bases lay between the germline ends. CDR3 length equals 12 residues. Germline V gene sequence: CDR1 LNHDA, CDR2 SQIVND (reference sequence). CDR3 region: CAIGGVTDTQYF. The CDR3 coding sequence is TGTGCCATCGGGGGAGTTACAGATACGCAGTATTTT.

The chain combines TRBV19 with TRBJ2-1; TRBD1 matches at 7 bases. This CDR3 comprises 16 residues. V was pared by 2 bases and J by 1 base, with 5 bases of the junction left unmatched. Germline CDR1 reads LNHDA; CDR2 reads SQIVND (reference sequence). In DNA form, the CDR3 reads TGTGCCAGTAGTATAAGGGGGACAGAATCCTACAATGAGCAGTTCTTC. Its translation is CASSIRGTESYNEQFF.

This rearrangement joins TRBV5-6 to TRBJ1-1; weak D call: TRBD1 (6 bases). Trimming shortened V by 4 bases and J by 2 bases, and 15 bases separated the two germline ends. This CDR3 is built from 15 residues. CDR1 is SGHDT and CDR2 is YYEEEE in the germline V gene. The DNA for the CDR3 is TGTGCCAGCAGCCCCACCGGGACACCCAACACTGAAGCTTTCTTT. This translates into CASSPTGTPNTEAFF.

The V call is TRBV18, the J call TRBJ2-2; 7 bases are a match to TRBD1. Germline CDR1 is KGHSH and CDR2 is LQKENI. With 4 bases clipped from V and 0 bases from J, the junction kept 5 bases outside the gene matches. The CDR3 length is 16 residues. The CDR3 sequence is CASSHRDRPNTGELFF. The CDR3 nucleotides are TGTGCCAGCTCACACCGGGACAGACCGAACACCGGGGAGCTGTTTTTT.

The chain joins TRBV5-6 to TRBJ1-2; tentatively, D is TRBD1 (5 bases). V lost 5 bases, J lost 6 bases, and 14 bases lay in between. The germline V gene has CDR1 SGHDT and CDR2 YYEEEE. The CDR3 contains 13 residues. DNA of the CDR3: TGTGCCAGCAGGTTGTGGTCGGGGCATGGCTACACCTTC. It translates to CASRLWSGHGYTF.

The chain recombines TRBV6-1 with TRBJ1-1, with unresolved D. Germline CDR1 and CDR2: MNHNS and SASEGT. The germline V and J ends were trimmed by 2 bases and 4 bases, with 8 bases remaining between them. The CDR3 has 13 residues. CDR3 coding DNA: TGTGCCAGCAGTGAAAATCCTGCCACTGAAGCTTTCTTT. Translation: CASSENPATEAFF.

This clone was counted once. The CDR3 DNA sequence: TGTGCCAGCAGCTTCACAGGACAGGGAGGGTCTGGAAACACCATATATTTT. Residues: CASSFTGQGGSGNTIYF. This chain joins TRBV9 and TRBJ1-3, with 8 bases lining up with TRBD1. Trimming cost V 4 bases and J 1 base; bases outside gene matches: 10. This CDR3 region has 17 residues. In germline, CDR1 is SGDLS, CDR2 YYNGEE. The variable domain in full, completed from reference TRBV9 and TRBJ1-3, reads DSGVTQTPKHLITATGQRVTLRCSPRSGDLSVYWYQQSLDQGLQFLIQYYNGEERAKGNILERFSAQQFPDLHSELNLSSLELGDSALYFCASSFTGQGGSGNTIYFGEGSWLTVV.

The chain employs TRBV28 and TRBJ1-2; D possibly corresponds to TRBD1 (6 bases). V lost 6 bases to trimming and J lost 4 bases, with 18 bases between them. This CDR3 contains 15 residues. The germline gives CDR1 MDHEN, CDR2 SYDVKM. The CDR3 spells CASSPGVATLYGYTF. CDR3 nucleotide sequence: TGTGCCAGCAGCCCAGGGGTCGCGACCCTCTATGGCTACACCTTC.

V gene TRBV9 combines with J gene TRBJ1-2; 7 bases match TRBD1. Germline V lookup: CDR1 SGDLS, CDR2 YYNGEE. The junction had 16 bases not matched to a gene; V was cut back by 4 bases and J by 10 bases. The CDR3 sequence is 15 residues long. The CDR3 loop is CASSPGGGGLNPYTF. The CDR3 nucleotides read TGTGCCAGCAGCCCAGGGGGAGGCGGCTTGAATCCCTACACCTTC.

Here the CDR3 reads CASTPGPFSGANVLTF. CDR3 DNA sequence: TGTGCCAGTACCCCGGGACCGTTCTCTGGGGCCAACGTCCTGACTTTC. The V gene is TRBV19, the J gene TRBJ2-6; D is perhaps TRBD1 or TRBD2 (5 bases each). The CDR3 consists of 16 residues. Trimming took 7 bases from V and 0 from J, leaving 13 bases between them. The germline gives CDR1 LNHDA, CDR2 SQIVND (reference sequence).

CDR3 DNA: TGTGCCAGCAGCTTAGTGATGGGCGGCGATTCACCCCTCCACTTT. Translation gives CASSLVMGGDSPLHF. The chain employs TRBV7-2 and TRBJ1-6; D remains unclear. This CDR3 is 15 amino acids long. CDR1 and CDR2 (germline): SGHTA, FQGNSA. Trimming stripped 1 base from V and 8 bases from J, with 12 bases between.

V gene TRBV6-2 or TRBV6-3 combines with J gene TRBJ2-7; D is perhaps TRBD1 or TRBD2 (5 bases each). This CDR3 spans 16 amino acids. Per the germline V gene, CDR1 is MNHEY and CDR2 is SVGEGT. Trimming removed 4 bases at V and 6 bases at J, with 22 bases between. The CDR3 spells CASSFTPGPGLREQYF. In DNA, the CDR3 is TGTGCCAGCAGTTTCACGCCGGGACCCGGCCTACGCGAGCAGTACTTC.